The 19 T cell receptor beta chains below come from one sample, sequenced in a study of blood T cells in healthy people across ages (dated by TCRdb to 2013 to 2016). The library was generated by 5' RACE. The instrument was an Illumina HiSeq 2500. A second about 7 to 11 cycle PCR used a sample-barcoded 5' primer and a J-beta primer mix. TCRdb reanalyzed the raw reads on its own, using fastp at Q25 for trimming and MiXCR for clone calling, and kept in-frame beta chains. Every entry covers one CDR3 protein and lists the most common genes and DNA from its rows. In all, the sample holds around 1,000,000 distinct CDR3 sequences, and roughly 24% of those were seen once. Around 0.75% of the sample belongs to the ten largest clones. The data also belong to a second study, concerning T cells of mothers and their children.

Source material: blood. The origin of the receptors is a girl under 10 years old in good health.

This rearrangement joins TRBV20-1 to TRBJ1-4, with D uncertain. Deletions cut 5 bases from V and 7 bases from J, with 8 bases between. The CDR3 loop spans 11 amino acids. The germline V gene has CDR1 DFQATT and CDR2 SNEGSKA (reference sequence). The CDR3 is CSAVTSEKLFF. The CDR3 DNA reads as TGCAGTGCTGTGACGTCTGAAAAACTGTTTTTT.

V gene TRBV5-1 combines with J gene TRBJ2-5, with 10 nucleotides matching TRBD2. The last part of the DNA fits TRBJ2-7 better; the J call may be wrong. This CDR3 spans 14 amino acids. Germline V gene data show CDR1 as SGHRS and CDR2 as YFSETQ. CDR3 nucleotides: TGCGCCAGCAGCGGTGACCCTAGCGGGGGCGAGCAGTACTTC. Translating gives CASSGDPSGGEQYF.

The chain combines TRBV20-1 with TRBJ1-4; 9 bases line up with TRBD1. CDR1 DFQATT and CDR2 SNEGSKA come from the germline V gene (reference sequence). J was trimmed by 7 bases and V by 1 base; bases with no gene match: 7. The CDR3 consists of 15 residues. The CDR3 is CSARAGGQGFEKLFF. The DNA for the CDR3 is TGCAGTGCTAGAGCGGGGGGACAGGGTTTTGAAAAACTGTTTTTT.

This chain joins TRBV28 and TRBJ1-3, with D maybe TRBD1 (6 bases). V shed 1 base and J shed 2 bases, with 9 bases lying between them. CDR3 size: 15 residues. Germline assignment: CDR1 MDHEN and CDR2 SYDVKM. The CDR3 is CASSLFTGTGNTIYF. For the CDR3, the DNA is TGTGCCAGCAGTTTATTCACAGGGACTGGAAACACCATATATTTT. Variable domain in full (rest from reference TRBV28 and TRBJ1-3): DVKVTQSSRYLVKRTGEKVFLECVQDMDHENMFWYRQDPGLGLRLIYFSYDVKMKEKGDIPEGYSVSREKKERFSLILESASTNQTSMYLCASSLFTGTGNTIYFGEGSWLTVV.

V and J are TRBV7-2 and TRBJ1-5; D possibly corresponds to TRBD1 (5 bases). The CDR3 has 14 amino acids. Germline V lookup: CDR1 SGHTA, CDR2 FQGNSA. V was clipped by 5 bases and J by 2 bases, with 10 bases between them. The CDR3 spells CASSPDSRNQPQHF. The CDR3 nucleotides are TGTGCCAGCAGCCCCGACAGCCGCAATCAGCCCCAGCATTTT.

The V call is TRBV20-1, the J call TRBJ2-1; no definite D call. Germline loops: CDR1 DFQATT, CDR2 SNEGSKA (reference sequence). Trimming took 1 base from V and 7 from J, leaving 20 bases between them. The CDR3 spans 16 residues. CDR3 sequence reads: CSARAPGVILGNEQFF. As DNA, the CDR3 is TGCAGTGCTAGAGCCCCTGGAGTAATTTTGGGGAATGAGCAGTTCTTC.

This clonotype was detected only a few times. The rearrangement links TRBV12-3 or TRBV12-4 to TRBJ2-5; tentatively, D is TRBD2 (6 bases). The J call may be in error: the DNA end matches TRBJ2-7 better. The CDR3 totals 13 residues. The CDR3 DNA sequence: TGTGCCAGCAGTTTCGGGGGAATCTACGAGCAGTACTTC. It yields the protein CASSFGGIYEQYF.

The V call is TRBV7-2, the J call TRBJ1-5; unclear D gene. The length of the CDR3 is 14 residues. The germline V gene encodes CDR1 SGHTA and CDR2 FQGNSA. The V end was cut by 4 bases, the J end by 0 bases, with 7 bases between. The chain's CDR3 is CASSSDYSNQPQHF. The DNA for the CDR3 is TGTGCCAGCAGCTCGGACTATAGCAATCAGCCCCAGCATTTT.

The chain carries TRBV7-2 and TRBJ2-3; 14 bases match TRBD2. Germline CDR1 is SGHTA and CDR2 is FQGNSA. This CDR3 contains 16 residues. Losses at the gene ends were 5 bases for V and 2 bases for J; bases not matched to a gene: 3. The CDR3 nucleotides read TGTGCCAGCAGCGGGGGACTAGCGGGAGCCACAGATACGCAGTATTTT. Residues: CASSGGLAGATDTQYF.

The chain couples TRBV19 to TRBJ1-5; 10 bases fit TRBD1. This CDR3 spans 15 amino acids. Germline values: CDR1 LNHDA, CDR2 SQIVND (reference sequence). V lost 3 bases and J lost 5; bases outside the gene matches: 4. For the CDR3, the DNA is TGTGCCAGTAGTATGGGACAGGGGTCTTATCAGCCCCAGCATTTT. As protein: CASSMGQGSYQPQHF.

The chain is built from TRBV10-3 and TRBJ2-7; no clear D gene. The CDR3 extends over 13 amino acids. The germline CDR1 and CDR2 sequences are ENHRY and SYGVKD. V was shortened by 7 bases and J by 0 bases, with 10 bases between the two germline ends. CDR3 DNA sequence: TGTGCCATCAAACTCGCGGCCTCCTACGAGCAGTACTTC. This encodes CAIKLAASYEQYF.

The genes are TRBV12-5 and TRBJ2-5, with D perhaps TRBD1 or TRBD2 (6 bases each). Trimming removed 7 bases from V and 3 bases from J, with 15 bases in between. The CDR3 extends over 14 amino acids. Germline lookup yields CDR1 LGHNT and CDR2 FRNRAP. The CDR3 bases are TGTGCTAGTGCACCACAGGGAGGAGAAGAGACCCAGTACTTC. Translation: CASAPQGGEETQYF. The variable domain in full, completed from reference TRBV12-5 and TRBJ2-5, reads DARVTQTPRHKVTEMGQEVTMRCQPILGHNTVFWYRQTMMQGLELLAYFRNRAPLDDSGMPKDRFSAEMPDATLATLKIQPSEPRDSAVYFCASAPQGGEETQYFGPGTRLLVL.

The chain joins TRBV29-1 to TRBJ2-5, with D uncertain. Germline CDR1 and CDR2: SQVTM and ANQGSEA. This CDR3 spans 10 amino acids. The V gene lost 5 bases and the J gene lost 11 bases, with 12 bases spanning the gap. CDR3 nucleotides: TGCAGCGTTTCAAAGGAAAAGCAGTACTTC. It encodes CSVSKEKQYF. The full variable domain, with the rest looked up from reference TRBV29-1 and TRBJ2-5, is SAVISQKPSRDICQRGTSLTIQCQVDSQVTMMFWYRQQPGQSLTLIATANQGSEATYESGFVIDKFPISRPNLTFSTLTVSNMSPEDSSIYLCSVSKEKQYFGPGTRLLVL.

This chain connects TRBV9 to TRBJ1-3, with 7 bases aligning to TRBD1. Germline V gives CDR1 SGDLS, CDR2 YYNGEE. Unmatched junction bases numbered 8, after V lost 4 bases and J lost 7 bases. The CDR3 is 14 residues long. The CDR3 protein is CASSPGGLPNTIYF. The CDR3 region has the DNA TGTGCCAGCAGCCCAGGGGGGCTCCCGAACACCATATATTTT.

The rearrangement joins TRBV4-3 to TRBJ2-1; D is ambiguous. The CDR3 length is 17 residues. In germline, CDR1 is LGHNA, CDR2 YSLEER. V shed 0 bases and J shed 2 bases, with 14 bases lying between them. For the CDR3, the DNA is TGCGCCAGCAGCCAAGATCGAGTTGTCAGCCCCTACAATGAGCAGTTCTTC. Residues: CASSQDRVVSPYNEQFF.

This clonotype was observed a few times. CDR3 amino acids: CASSGQEGYGYTF. CDR3 DNA sequence: TGTGCCAGCAGCGGACAGGAAGGCTATGGCTACACCTTC. The V gene is TRBV7-9, the J gene TRBJ1-2; 7 bases are a match to TRBD1. Trimming took 5 bases from V and 4 from J; bases not matched to a gene: 4. The CDR3 length is 13 residues. Germline V CDR1 and CDR2: SEHNR, FQNEAQ (reference sequence).

The V call is TRBV5-5, the J call TRBJ2-1; 8 positions match TRBD2. V trimming: 0 bases; J trimming: 8 bases; junction bases outside the gene matches: 4. CDR1 and CDR2 (germline): SGHKS, YYEKEE (reference sequence). The CDR3 runs 14 residues. The CDR3: CASSLAGGGYEQFF. DNA for the CDR3: TGTGCCAGCAGCTTGGCCGGGGGGGGGTATGAGCAGTTCTTC.

This clonotype was seen more than once but under ten times. This sequence joins TRBV20-1 and TRBJ1-5; D ambiguous. V was shortened by 5 bases and J by 1 base, with 18 bases between the two germline ends. Germline CDR1 DFQATT, CDR2 SNEGSKA (reference sequence). The CDR3 contains 16 residues. The CDR3: CSAPRAGRSSNQPQHF. CDR3 in DNA: TGCAGTGCTCCTAGGGCGGGCAGATCCAGCAATCAGCCCCAGCATTTT.

The genes are TRBV6-5 and TRBJ2-3, with D hard to call. The length of the CDR3 is 14 residues. Trimming removed 6 bases from V and 3 bases from J, with 13 bases in between. Per the germline V gene, CDR1 is MNHEY and CDR2 is SVGAGI. The CDR3 DNA is TGTGCCAGCAGGCCCTATACTCCAACAGATACGCAGTATTTT. Residues: CASRPYTPTDTQYF.